This T cell receptor (beta chain) stems from a study of regulatory T cells in long-lasting Graves disease. General observations from the study: Preferential use of TRBV28, TRBJ1-2 and TRBJ2-5 was seen in persistent disease.

As regards this clonotype: What it binds is not known.

With iRepertoire HTBI primers and Arm-PCR of CDR3 regions, TCR beta libraries were built. TCRdb redid the calling of the multiplex PCR reads with MiXCR, one entry per CDR3 protein. This table holds 700,000 or so distinct CDR3 sequences, 25% to 30% found once. Time point indicated: persistent/refractory GD, antithyroid drugs over 5 years with positive TRAb. RNA extracted from PBMCs served as the sequencing template. The authors drew patients from an endocrinology department in Xi'an, China. Trimming took 3 bases from V and 6 from J, leaving 14 bases between them. Germline V gene sequence: CDR1 MDHEN, CDR2 SYDVKM. This CDR3 has 14 amino acids.

Here the sequenced sample was peripheral blood mononuclear cells (PBMCs), taken when the disease was refractory, from a patient treated with antithyroid drugs. This chain connects TRBV28 to TRBJ1-1, with D unclear. The clonotype comes from a female donor with Graves disease. The chain's CDR3 is CASSFRGNSAEAFF. The CDR3 DNA follows: TGTGCCAGCAGTTTCCGGGGAAATAGCGCTGAAGCTTTCTTT.